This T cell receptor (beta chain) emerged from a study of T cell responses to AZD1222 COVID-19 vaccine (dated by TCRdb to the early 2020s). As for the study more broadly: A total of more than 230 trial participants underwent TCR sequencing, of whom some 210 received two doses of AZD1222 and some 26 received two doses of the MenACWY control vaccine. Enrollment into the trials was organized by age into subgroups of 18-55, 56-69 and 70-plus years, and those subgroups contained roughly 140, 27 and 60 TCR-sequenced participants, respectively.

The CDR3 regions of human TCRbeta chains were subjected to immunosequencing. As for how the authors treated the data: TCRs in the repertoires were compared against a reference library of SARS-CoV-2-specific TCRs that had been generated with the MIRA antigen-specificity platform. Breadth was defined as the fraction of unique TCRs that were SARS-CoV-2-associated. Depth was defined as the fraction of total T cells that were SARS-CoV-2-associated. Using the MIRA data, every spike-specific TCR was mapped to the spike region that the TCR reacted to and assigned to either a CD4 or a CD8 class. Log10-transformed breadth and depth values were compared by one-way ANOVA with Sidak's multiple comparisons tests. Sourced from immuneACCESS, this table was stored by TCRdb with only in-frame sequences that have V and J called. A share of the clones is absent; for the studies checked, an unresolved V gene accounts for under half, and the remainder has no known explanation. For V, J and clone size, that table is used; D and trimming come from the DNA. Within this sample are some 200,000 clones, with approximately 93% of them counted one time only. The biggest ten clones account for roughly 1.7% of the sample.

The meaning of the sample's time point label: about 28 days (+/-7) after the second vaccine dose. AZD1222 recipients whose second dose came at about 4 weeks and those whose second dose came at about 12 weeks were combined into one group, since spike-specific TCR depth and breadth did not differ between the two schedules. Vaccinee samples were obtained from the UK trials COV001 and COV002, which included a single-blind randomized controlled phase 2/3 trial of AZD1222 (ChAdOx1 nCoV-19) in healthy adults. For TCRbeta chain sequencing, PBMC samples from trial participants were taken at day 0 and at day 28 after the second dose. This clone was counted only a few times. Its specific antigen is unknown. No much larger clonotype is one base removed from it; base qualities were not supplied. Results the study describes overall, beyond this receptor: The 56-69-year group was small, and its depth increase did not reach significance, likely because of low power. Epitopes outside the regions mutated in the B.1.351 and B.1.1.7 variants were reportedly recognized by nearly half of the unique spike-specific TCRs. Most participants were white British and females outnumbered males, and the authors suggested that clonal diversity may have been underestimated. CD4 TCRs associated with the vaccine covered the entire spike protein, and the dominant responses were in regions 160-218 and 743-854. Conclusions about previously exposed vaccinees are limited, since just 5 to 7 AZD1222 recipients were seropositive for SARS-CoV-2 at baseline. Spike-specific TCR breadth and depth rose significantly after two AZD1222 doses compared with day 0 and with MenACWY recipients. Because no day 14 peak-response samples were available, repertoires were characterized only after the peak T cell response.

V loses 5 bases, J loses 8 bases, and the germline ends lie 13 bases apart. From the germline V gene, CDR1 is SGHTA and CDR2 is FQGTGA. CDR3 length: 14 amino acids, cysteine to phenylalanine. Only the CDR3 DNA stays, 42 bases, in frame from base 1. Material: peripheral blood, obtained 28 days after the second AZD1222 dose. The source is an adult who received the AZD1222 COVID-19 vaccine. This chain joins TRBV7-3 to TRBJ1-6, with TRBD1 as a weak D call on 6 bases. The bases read TGTGCCAGCAGCATACAGGGAGGCTATTCACCCCTCCACTTT. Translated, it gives CASSIQGGYSPLHF. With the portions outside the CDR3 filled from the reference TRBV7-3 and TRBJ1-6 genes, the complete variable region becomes GAGVSQTPSNKVTEKGKYVELRCDPISGHTALYWYRQSLGQGPEFLIYFQGTGAADDSGLPNDRFFAVRPEGSVSTLKIQRTERGDSAVYLCASSIQGGYSPLHFGNGTRLTVT.